Presented here are 14 T cell receptor beta chains from one specimen sequenced in a study of blood T cell repertoires in COVID-19. Assay: immunoSEQ multiplex PCR; the TCRdb copy retains only in-frame clones and omits some. This sample carries some 100,000 clones, more than 80% of them seen once, and the ten largest clones take about 1.1%. The sequenced sample was peripheral blood. The source is a human donor in a cohort sampled during active COVID-19.

This chain links TRBV5-4 with TRBJ2-3, with 7 bases aligning to TRBD1. With 0 bases clipped from V and 2 bases from J, the junction kept 3 bases outside the gene matches. This CDR3 contains 15 residues. The germline V gene has CDR1 SGHNT and CDR2 YYREEE (reference sequence). The DNA of the CDR3 is TGTGCCAGCAGCTTGGACAGGGGACACACAGATACGCAGTATTTT. This gives the protein CASSLDRGHTDTQYF.

The chain recombines TRBV7-9 with TRBJ2-2, with 8 bases matching TRBD1. Germline trimming cut 5 bases from V and 7 bases from J; bases unmatched to any gene: 6. Germline lookup yields CDR1 SEHNR and CDR2 FQNEAQ (reference sequence). This CDR3 region has 14 residues. The CDR3 DNA reads as TGTGCCAGCAGCCTAGACAGGGGAGGCGGGGAGCTGTTTTTT. Translation gives CASSLDRGGGELFF.

V gene TRBV5-4 combines with J gene TRBJ1-1, with D possibly matching TRBD1 (5 bases). The ends were cut back, 6 bases at V and 3 bases at J, with 18 bases in the middle. Germline CDR1 and CDR2: SGHNT and YYREEE (reference sequence). CDR3 size: 15 residues. CDR3 coding DNA: TGTGCCAGCATCCCATGGGGGGGGACTGACACTGAAGCTTTCTTT. Encoded protein: CASIPWGGTDTEAFF.

The chain employs TRBV3-1 (or the pseudogene TRBV3-2) and TRBJ2-7; a possible D gene is TRBD2 (5 bases). Trimming cost V 0 bases and J 7 bases, with 16 bases left between them. The length of the CDR3 is 15 residues. Germline V lookup: CDR1 LGHDT, CDR2 YNNKEL (reference sequence). CDR3 DNA: TGTGCCAGCAGCCAAGATGGAGGCGGTTCCGGAGAGCAGTACTTC. Residues: CASSQDGGGSGEQYF.

This chain joins TRBV7-6 and TRBJ2-2; no definite D call. Per the germline V gene, CDR1 is SGHVS and CDR2 is FNYEAQ. The V end was cut by 6 bases, the J end by 1 base, with 15 bases between. The CDR3 length is 16 residues. The DNA for the CDR3 is TGTGCCAGCAGGAGTCCGGCCACGGGGAACACCGGGGAGCTGTTTTTT. Its translation: CASRSPATGNTGELFF.

This chain's CDR3 is CASSPRQFSGNTIYF. The CDR3 DNA reads as TGTGCCAGCAGCCCTAGACAGTTCTCTGGAAACACCATATATTTT. The J gene is TRBJ1-3, the V gene TRBV9; D possibly corresponds to TRBD1 (5 bases). In germline, CDR1 is SGDLS, CDR2 YYNGEE. CDR3 length equals 15 residues. Trimming cost V 4 bases and J 0 bases, with 11 bases left between them.

The genes are TRBV29-1 and TRBJ1-1, with D unresolved. The CDR3 contains 11 residues. Deletions cut 8 bases from V and 4 bases from J, with 11 bases between. Per germline, CDR1 SQVTM and CDR2 ANQGSEA. Here the CDR3 DNA reads TGCAGCTCAAGTCCCGGCACTGAAGCTTTCTTT. This translates into CSSSPGTEAFF.

V is TRBV3-1 (or the pseudogene TRBV3-2) and J is TRBJ1-2; possibly TRBD1 for D (6 bases). The germline gives CDR1 LGHDT, CDR2 YNNKEL (reference sequence). CDR3 length: 16 amino acids. Trimming shortened V by 1 base and J by 8 bases, and 20 bases separated the two germline ends. The CDR3 is CASSQGGGIGGSGYTF. The DNA of the CDR3 is TGTGCCAGCAGCCAAGGAGGGGGTATAGGAGGTTCGGGCTACACCTTC.

This clone occurred once. The CDR3 is CASSFGDRGLAPGANVLTF. The CDR3 DNA follows: TGTGCCAGCAGCTTCGGGGACAGGGGTCTTGCTCCTGGGGCCAACGTCCTGACTTTC. The genes are TRBV7-3 and TRBJ2-6, with TRBD1 matching over 10 bases. This CDR3 is built from 19 residues. Germline values: CDR1 SGHTA, CDR2 FQGTGA. Trimming cost V 3 bases and J 2 bases; bases outside gene matches: 10.

The table lists this clone with a few counts. V and J are TRBV7-9 and TRBJ2-5, with 9 bases matching TRBD1. This CDR3 contains 15 residues. J gave up 4 bases and V 5 bases, and 8 bases lay outside the gene matches. Germline CDR1 and CDR2: SEHNR and FQNEAQ (reference sequence). The CDR3 DNA reads as TGTGCCAGCAGCCCAACAACAGGGGGCGGAGAGACCCAGTACTTC. The encoded protein is CASSPTTGGGETQYF.

This clone was observed once. The genes are TRBV18 and TRBJ2-3; 13 nucleotides align to TRBD2. V lost 3 bases, J lost 5 bases, and 2 bases stayed unmatched. The germline gives CDR1 KGHSH, CDR2 LQKENI. There are 15 residues in the CDR3. CDR3 bases: TGTGCCAGCTCACCGACTAGCGGGGGGCGAGATACGCAGTATTTT. Protein product: CASSPTSGGRDTQYF.

The chain joins TRBV5-1 to TRBJ1-2, with 12 bases matching TRBD1. V was pared by 4 bases and J by 4 bases, with 5 bases of the junction left unmatched. The germline V gene encodes CDR1 SGHRS and CDR2 YFSETQ. CDR3 length: 15 residues. CDR3 nucleotide sequence: TGCGCCAGCAGCGACGGGACAGGGGGCCCCTATGGCTACACCTTC. This sequence encodes CASSDGTGGPYGYTF.

This clone occurred once. The chain couples TRBV21-1 to TRBJ2-5; the table's D call, TRBD2, was not checked against the DNA. TRBV21-1 corresponds to a pseudogene. The CDR3 is 20 residues long. In DNA, the CDR3 is TGTGCCAGCAGCAAAAAAGGGGGGACTAGCGGTGCCCTGGGGAGGGAGACCCAGTACTTC. Amino acid sequence: CASSKKGGTSGALGRETQYF.

The V call is TRBV11-2, the J call TRBJ1-2; 8 bases are shared with TRBD1. CDR1 is SGHAT and CDR2 is FQNNGV in the germline V gene. This CDR3 is built from 18 residues. The V segment lost 2 bases and the J segment 4 bases; nucleotides outside the gene matches: 15. In DNA, the CDR3 is TGTGCCAGCAGCTTAAGTTGGCAGGGGGCTCTGGTGGGCTATGGCTACACCTTC. The encoded protein is CASSLSWQGALVGYGYTF.